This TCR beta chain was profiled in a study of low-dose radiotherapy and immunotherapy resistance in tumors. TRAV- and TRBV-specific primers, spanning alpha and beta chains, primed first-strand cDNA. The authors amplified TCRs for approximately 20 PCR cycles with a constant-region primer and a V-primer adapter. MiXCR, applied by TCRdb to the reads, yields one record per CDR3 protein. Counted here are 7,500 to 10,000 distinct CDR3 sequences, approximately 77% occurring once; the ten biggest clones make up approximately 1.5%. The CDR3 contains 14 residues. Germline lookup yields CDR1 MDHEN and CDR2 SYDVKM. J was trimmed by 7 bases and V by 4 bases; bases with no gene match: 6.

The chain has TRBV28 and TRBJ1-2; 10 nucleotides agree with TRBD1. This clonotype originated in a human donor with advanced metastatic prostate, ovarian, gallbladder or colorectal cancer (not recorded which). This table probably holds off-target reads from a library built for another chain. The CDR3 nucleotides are TGTGCCAGCAGTTGGAGACAGGGGGCCAGTGGCTACACCTTC. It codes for CASSWRQGASGYTF.